A selection of T cell receptor beta chains follows, all from one sample in a study of radiotherapy plus CTLA-4 blockade in lung cancer. Clones were sequenced by immunoSEQ multiplex PCR, and TCRdb holds only the in-frame ones, with some missing. Of 51,000 or so clones listed, approximately 76% are singletons. The sequencing used peripheral blood, collected from a patient treated with radiotherapy plus ipilimumab. Source of these receptors: a human donor with non-small cell lung cancer who had stable disease on radiotherapy plus ipilimumab. CDR3s include the opening cysteine and the closing phenylalanine or tryptophan. Each record gives: J gene, V gene, CDR3 length, clone size, D gene, CDR3 DNA, CDR3 protein. The D gene is left open where the match is weak. Expanded clones are given a class, and other clones once, few, many or no size at all.

TRBJ1-1	TRBV7-2	14	.	.	TGTGCCAGCAGCTCGGGGGGTACAGGGACTGAAGCTTTCTTT	CASSSGGTGTEAFF
TRBJ1-2	TRBV6-1	14	.	.	TGTGCCAGCAGCCTGGACTTTGCTAACTATGGCTACACCTTC	CASSLDFANYGYTF
TRBJ1-1	TRBV5-1	15	.	.	TGCGCCAGCAGCATTAACCCGGGGGGAAACACTGAAGCTTTCTTT	CASSINPGGNTEAFF
TRBJ1-2	TRBV20-1	10	once	TRBD1	TGCAGTGCTCGGACAGGTGGCTACACCTTC	CSARTGGYTF
TRBJ2-5	TRBV29-1	19	.	.	TGCAGCGTTGTTGGTCTACCGTTCCTACCCGACGGAACTCAAGAGACCCAGTACTTC	CSVVGLPFLPDGTQETQYF
TRBJ2-3	TRBV5-1	17	.	TRBD2	TGCGCCAGCAGCCCCCCGGGACTAGCGGGGCTCACAGATACGCAGTATTTT	CASSPPGLAGLTDTQYF
TRBJ1-2	TRBV12-5	14	.	TRBD1	TGTGCTAGTGGTTTGGGGGGACAGGGAGTCGGCTACACCTTC	CASGLGGQGVGYTF
TRBJ2-5	TRBV5-1	14	.	TRBD2	TGCGCCAGCAGCTTGGCTAGCGGGATGGAGACCCAGTACTTC	CASSLASGMETQYF
TRBJ2-7	TRBV7-2	15	few	.	TGTGCCAGCAGCTTGGGGACGGGCCGGTCCTACGAGCAGTACTTC	CASSLGTGRSYEQYF
TRBJ1-3	TRBV7-2	15	.	.	TGTGCCAGCAGCTTAAGTGGGGGCGTCGGAAACACCATATATTTT	CASSLSGGVGNTIYF
TRBJ2-5	TRBV7-3	14	.	.	TGTGCCAGCAGCCTCAGGGGCATCCAAGAGACCCAGTACTTC	CASSLRGIQETQYF
TRBJ2-7	TRBV9	14	.	.	TGTGCCAGCAGCGTAGAGGGGTGGGCAGACGAGCAGTACTTC	CASSVEGWADEQYF
TRBJ1-4	TRBV6-1	14	.	.	TGTGCCAGCAGTGAGATAGGGGCCAATGAAAAACTGTTTTTT	CASSEIGANEKLFF
TRBJ1-1	TRBV5-6	17	.	.	TGTGCCAGCAGCTGGGCAGGAGCTGGGGGTCTGGTGGGTGAAGCTTTCTTT	CASSWAGAGGLVGEAFF
TRBJ2-7	TRBV7-2	17	.	TRBD2	TGTGCCAGCAGCTTAGGCCCGACTAGCGGGGACCTTTACGAGCAGTACTTC	CASSLGPTSGDLYEQYF